This T cell receptor beta chain emerged from a study of vaccination and CD4 T cells after COVID-19. Oncomine TCR Beta short-read sequencing was applied to DNA from cultured CD4+ T cells. One entry per CDR3 protein results from TCRdb running MiXCR on the PCR reads. This repertoire shows 15,000 to 25,000 distinct CDR3 sequences, less than 60% found once; its top ten account for roughly 2.6%. This clonotype appeared a single time. As yet, its antigen is unknown. Treatment noted: approximately 11-day PBMC culture with coronavirus spike peptide pools or control peptides (ViraFEST assay). CDR3 length equals 17 residues. The V gene lost 7 bases and the J gene lost 3 bases, with 19 bases spanning the gap. Germline V gene sequence: CDR1 MNHEY, CDR2 SMNVEV (reference sequence).

This clonotype was sampled from a human donor who had recovered from COVID-19. The specimen was CD4+ T cells from blood, cultured in vitro, collected after SARS-CoV-2 vaccination. This chain uses TRBV27 with TRBJ2-6; D not certain. The CDR3 region is CASKWSGQPLGANVLTF. The CDR3 DNA is TGTGCCAGCAAATGGTCTGGGCAACCCCTTGGGGCCAACGTCCTGACTTTC.